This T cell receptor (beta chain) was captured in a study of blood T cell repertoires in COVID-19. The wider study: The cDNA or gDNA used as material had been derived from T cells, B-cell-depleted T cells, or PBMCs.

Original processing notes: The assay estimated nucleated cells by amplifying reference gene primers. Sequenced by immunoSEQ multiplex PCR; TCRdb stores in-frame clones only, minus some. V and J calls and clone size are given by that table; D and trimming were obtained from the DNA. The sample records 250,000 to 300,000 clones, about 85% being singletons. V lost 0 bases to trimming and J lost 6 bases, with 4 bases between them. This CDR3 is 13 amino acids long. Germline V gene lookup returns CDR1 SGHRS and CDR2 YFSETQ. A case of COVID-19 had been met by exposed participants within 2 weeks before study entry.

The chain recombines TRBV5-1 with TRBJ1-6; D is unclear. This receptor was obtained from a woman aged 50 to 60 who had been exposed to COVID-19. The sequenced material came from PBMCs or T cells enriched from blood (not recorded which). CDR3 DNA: TGCGCCAGCAGCTTGGACAGTAATTCACCCCTCCACTTT. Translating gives CASSLDSNSPLHF.